The 31 T cell receptor beta chains below come from one sample, sequenced in a study of T-cell memory formation after mild COVID-19 (dated by TCRdb to about 2021). Receptor amplification or capture employed 5' RACE. Data came from an Illumina NovaSeq 6000. TCRdb itself trimmed the public reads at Q25 with fastp, ran MiXCR and retained productive beta chains. Rows are unified per CDR3 protein, each entry keeping the most common DNA and genes. The sample table lists about 110,000 distinct CDR3 sequences, 9.5% to 15% of them with a count of one. In total, the top ten clones hold 27% of the sample. Sequenced: PBMCs or a T cell subset sorted from them (not recorded which). These receptor sequences come from an adult woman who had mild COVID-19 (a few samples of this study predate the infection). The sample titles of this study are shuffled in the database, so cell type and time point are left out; the donor was told from shared clones.

V and J are TRBV4-3 and TRBJ2-7; D gene unclear. Germline lookup yields CDR1 LGHNA and CDR2 YSLEER. The germline V and J ends were trimmed by 0 bases and 0 bases, with 15 bases remaining between them. The CDR3 length is 17 residues. The CDR3 region has the DNA TGCGCCAGCAGCCAAGACCTCTCGGGCTTACTCTCCTACGAGCAGTACTTC. Translation gives CASSQDLSGLLSYEQYF.

V is TRBV7-9 and J is TRBJ2-5, with D possibly matching TRBD1 (5 bases). V was clipped by 4 bases and J by 4 bases, with 13 bases between them. This CDR3 region has 14 residues. Germline lookup yields CDR1 SEHNR and CDR2 FQNEAQ (reference sequence). The CDR3 DNA is TGTGCCAGCAGCTATGTAGGGGTTGGAGAGACCCAGTACTTC. Protein: CASSYVGVGETQYF.

This clonotype was seen a few times. This sequence joins TRBV7-9 and TRBJ2-3, with 7 bases identical to TRBD1. The CDR3 has 12 residues. Germline values: CDR1 SEHNR, CDR2 FQNEAQ (reference sequence). The trim removed 6 bases at V and 6 bases at J, leaving 3 bases unmatched. CDR3 in amino acids: CASRTGEDTQYF. The DNA of the CDR3 is TGTGCCAGCAGAACAGGGGAGGATACGCAGTATTTT.

This clonotype appeared a few times. The chain carries TRBV27 and TRBJ2-1, with 9 positions matching TRBD2. V gave up 0 bases and J gave up 8 bases; unmatched junction bases: 2. The germline V gene has CDR1 MNHEY and CDR2 SMNVEV (reference sequence). The CDR3 sequence is 14 residues long. The CDR3 nucleotides are TGTGCCAGCAGTTTATCTAGCGGGAGCCATGAGCAGTTCTTC. Protein product: CASSLSSGSHEQFF.

This clonotype has just a few counts. The gene calls are TRBV5-6 and TRBJ2-2, with 8 bases that match TRBD1. Germline lookup yields CDR1 SGHDT and CDR2 YYEEEE. The CDR3 extends over 15 amino acids. V lost 7 bases, J lost 1 base, and 6 bases stayed unmatched. The DNA of the CDR3 is TGTGCCAGCTCCGGGACAGGCGTGAACACCGGGGAGCTGTTTTTT. As protein: CASSGTGVNTGELFF.

The rearrangement joins TRBV6-4 to TRBJ2-3, with 14 bases that match TRBD2. CDR1 and CDR2 (germline): MRHNA, SNTAGT. The CDR3 covers 16 residues. Losses at the gene ends were 5 bases for V and 2 bases for J; bases not matched to a gene: 3. For the CDR3, the DNA is TGTGCCAGCAGTTTGACTAGCGGGGGGGTCACAGATACGCAGTATTTT. Its protein product is CASSLTSGGVTDTQYF.

This clonotype was counted a few times. The V and J genes are TRBV27 and TRBJ1-5; 9 bases are a match to TRBD1. V lost 6 bases to trimming and J lost 0 bases; unmatched junction nucleotides: 12. This CDR3 contains 18 residues. Germline CDR1 reads MNHEY; CDR2 reads SMNVEV (reference sequence). CDR3 nucleotides: TGTGCCAGCAGCGACACAGGGGGCTCGGTTTATAGCAATCAGCCCCAGCATTTT. Translation: CASSDTGGSVYSNQPQHF.

The V gene is TRBV5-1, the J gene TRBJ2-7; TRBD2 matches 8 bases. Trimming removed 5 bases from V and 4 bases from J; junction bases left unmatched: 8. CDR1 SGHRS and CDR2 YFSETQ come from the germline V gene. The CDR3 sequence is 14 residues long. CDR3 coding DNA: TGCGCCAGCAGTCCTACTAGCGGCCCTTACGAGCAGTACTTC. Translation: CASSPTSGPYEQYF.

The chain employs TRBV4-1 and TRBJ2-3, with 13 nucleotides matching TRBD2. The CDR3 loop spans 15 amino acids. V was clipped by 4 bases and J by 6 bases; unmatched bases: 4. Germline V lookup: CDR1 MGHRA, CDR2 YSYEKL. CDR3 sequence reads: CASSRTSGGGDTQYF. In nucleotides, the CDR3 is TGCGCCAGCAGCCGGACTAGCGGGGGAGGGGATACGCAGTATTTT.

This clonotype has only a few counts. The chain combines TRBV6-2 or TRBV6-3 with TRBJ1-2; D gene ambiguous. V lost 2 bases to trimming and J lost 6 bases, with 16 bases between them. CDR1 and CDR2 from the germline V gene are MNHEY and SVGEGT. CDR3 size: 15 residues. The CDR3 reads CASSYPLDVWDGYTF. The DNA of the CDR3 is TGTGCCAGCAGTTACCCCCTCGACGTCTGGGATGGCTACACCTTC.

The chain combines TRBV12-3 or TRBV12-4 with TRBJ2-7; 10 nucleotides line up with TRBD2. V shed 5 bases and J 5 bases; nucleotides not matched to a gene: 3. The CDR3 covers 13 residues. CDR3 sequence (DNA): TGTGCCAGCAGTCCCGGGACTAGCGACGAGCAGTACTTC. This codes for CASSPGTSDEQYF.

In this sample, this clonotype turned up a few times. The chain employs TRBV7-8 and TRBJ1-1; D might be TRBD1 (5 bases). V was trimmed by 1 base and J by 7 bases, leaving 19 bases between them. CDR1 and CDR2 (germline): SGHVS, FQNEAQ. This CDR3 spans 16 amino acids. CDR3 protein: CASSLGRSGTTSEAFF. Here the CDR3 DNA reads TGTGCCAGCAGCTTAGGCCGTTCAGGGACTACCAGTGAAGCTTTCTTT. Combining the CDR3 with reference TRBV7-8 and TRBJ1-1 gives the whole variable domain GAGVSQSPRYKVAKRGQDVALRCDPISGHVSLFWYQQALGQGPEFLTYFQNEAQLDKSGLPSDRFFAERPEGSVSTLKIQRTQQEDSAVYLCASSLGRSGTTSEAFFGQGTRLTVV.

This clonotype was picked up a small number of times. The V and J genes are TRBV15 and TRBJ2-7, with 10 bases matching TRBD2. V shed 4 bases, J shed 1 base, and the junction held 10 bases outside the gene matches. The CDR3 loop spans 17 amino acids. Per germline, CDR1 LNHNV and CDR2 YYDKDF (reference sequence). CDR3 nucleotides: TGTGCCACCAGCACCGCTTTTTCACTAGCGGGATCCTACGAGCAGTACTTC. It is translated as CATSTAFSLAGSYEQYF.

The chain employs TRBV25-1 and TRBJ2-5; 9 nucleotides line up with TRBD1. CDR3 size: 14 residues. Germline V gene lookup returns CDR1 MGHDK and CDR2 SYGVNS. Trimming removed 11 bases from V and 4 bases from J; junction bases left unmatched: 11. The CDR3 loop reads CAGSGQGSAETQYF. The CDR3 coding sequence is TGTGCCGGGAGCGGACAGGGGTCAGCAGAGACCCAGTACTTC.

Many counts were recorded for this clonotype. The gene calls are TRBV20-1 and TRBJ2-5, with 8 bases that match TRBD2. V shed 5 bases and J 1 base; nucleotides not matched to a gene: 12. This CDR3 is built from 16 residues. Germline assignment: CDR1 DFQATT and CDR2 SNEGSKA (reference sequence). In DNA form, the CDR3 reads TGCAGTGCTGGGAGAGGGAGCGGGAGAATCCAAGAGACCCAGTACTTC. It yields the protein CSAGRGSGRIQETQYF.

The sample holds a few counts of this clonotype. The chain recombines TRBV12-3 or TRBV12-4 with TRBJ2-2; no firm D call. The CDR3 loop spans 14 amino acids. V was shortened by 3 bases and J by 1 base, with 6 bases between the two germline ends. The chain's CDR3 is CASSFEGNTGELFF. The CDR3 region has the DNA TGTGCCAGCAGTTTTGAAGGGAACACCGGGGAGCTGTTTTTT.

This clonotype occurred a few times. The V call is TRBV3-1, the J call TRBJ2-2, with 14 bases matching TRBD2. V dropped 0 bases and J dropped 2; count of bases not matched to a gene: 2. This CDR3 spans 18 amino acids. Germline CDR1 is LGHDT and CDR2 is YNNKEL (reference sequence). CDR3 region: CASSQETSGGANTGELFF. The CDR3, as DNA: TGTGCCAGCAGCCAAGAGACTAGCGGGGGGGCCAACACCGGGGAGCTGTTTTTT.

This chain connects TRBV7-2 to TRBJ2-2; 9 nucleotides agree with TRBD1. The V segment lost 5 bases and the J segment 5 bases; nucleotides outside the gene matches: 9. The CDR3 spans 16 residues. The germline CDR1 and CDR2 sequences are SGHTA and FQGNSA. The chain's CDR3 is CASSPLPGQGTGELFF. CDR3 sequence (DNA): TGTGCCAGCAGCCCCCTCCCGGGACAGGGTACCGGGGAGCTGTTTTTT.

The CDR3 DNA is TGCAGTGCTTGGACTAGCGGGGGGGCCAATGAGCAGTTCTTC. This codes for CSAWTSGGANEQFF. The gene calls are TRBV20-1 and TRBJ2-1; 15 nucleotides agree with TRBD2. Germline CDR1 and CDR2: DFQATT and SNEGSKA (reference sequence). The CDR3 is made up of 14 amino acids. V lost 5 bases and J lost 6; bases outside the gene matches: 2.

The chain employs TRBV5-4 and TRBJ2-3, with TRBD2 matching 7 bases. V lost 4 bases, J lost 0 bases, and 8 bases stayed unmatched. From germline, CDR1 is SGHNT and CDR2 YYREEE (reference sequence). This CDR3 is 16 amino acids long. The CDR3: CASSAPGLPSTDTQYF. CDR3 coding DNA: TGTGCCAGCAGCGCTCCGGGACTACCGAGCACAGATACGCAGTATTTT.

This clonotype was seen only a few times. The rearrangement links TRBV14 to TRBJ2-3; D is tentatively TRBD1 or TRBD2 (6 bases each). Germline CDR1 and CDR2: SGHDN and FVKESK. The CDR3 loop spans 15 amino acids. The V and J ends lost 3 bases and 2 bases respectively, with 12 bases between them. This chain's CDR3 is CASSQLGGITDTQYF. The CDR3 DNA sequence: TGTGCCAGCAGCCAGCTGGGGGGCATCACAGATACGCAGTATTTT.

In its sample, this clonotype was seen a few times. This sequence joins TRBV5-1 and TRBJ2-7; no reliable D call. V was cut by 1 base and J by 0 bases, with 8 bases left in between. This CDR3 contains 14 residues. In germline, CDR1 is SGHRS, CDR2 YFSETQ. CDR3 amino acids: CASSLHHSSYEQYF. DNA of the CDR3: TGCGCCAGCAGCTTGCATCACAGCTCCTACGAGCAGTACTTC. The whole variable domain, filled in from reference TRBV5-1 and TRBJ2-7, reads KAGVTQTPRYLIKTRGQQVTLSCSPISGHRSVSWYQQTPGQGLQFLFEYFSETQRNKGNFPGRFSGRQFSNSRSEMNVSTLELGDSALYLCASSLHHSSYEQYFGPGTRLTVT.

V and J are TRBV14 and TRBJ1-2; a possible D gene is TRBD1 (6 bases). This CDR3 contains 14 residues. V was cut by 4 bases and J by 0 bases, with 9 bases left in between. Germline assignment: CDR1 SGHDN and CDR2 FVKESK. In nucleotides, the CDR3 is TGTGCCAGCAGCCCAACAGGGTCTAACTATGGCTACACCTTC. Protein product: CASSPTGSNYGYTF.

This clonotype has at least ten counts. The V and J genes are TRBV7-9 and TRBJ2-1; 11 nucleotides agree with TRBD2. Trimming cost V 4 bases and J 6 bases; bases outside gene matches: 11. CDR3 length equals 17 residues. Germline lookup yields CDR1 SEHNR and CDR2 FQNEAQ (reference sequence). The CDR3 DNA is TGTGCCAGCAGCTCCTCGGGACTAGCGGCCTCCGCCAATGAGCAGTTCTTC. Translation: CASSSSGLAASANEQFF.

V gene TRBV4-2 combines with J gene TRBJ2-7, with 10 bases identical to TRBD2. CDR1 LGHNA and CDR2 YNFKEQ come from the germline V gene. V gave up 1 base and J gave up 2 bases; unmatched junction bases: 5. The CDR3 spans 16 residues. CDR3 DNA: TGTGCCAGCAGCCAAGCCCTAGCGGGAGCCACCTACGAGCAGTACTTC. Amino acid sequence: CASSQALAGATYEQYF.

This clonotype has only a few counts. The rearrangement links TRBV4-3 to TRBJ2-5; D call uncertain. Germline assignment: CDR1 LGHNA and CDR2 YSLEER. This CDR3 spans 14 amino acids. The V end was cut by 1 base, the J end by 5 bases, with 11 bases between. The CDR3 protein is CASSQARSLETQYF. As DNA, the CDR3 is TGCGCCAGCAGCCAAGCTAGATCCCTGGAGACCCAGTACTTC.

This clonotype has only one observation. The chain carries TRBV6-5 and TRBJ2-5, with a weak D call TRBD1 (6 bases). The CDR3 consists of 14 residues. V dropped 0 bases and J dropped 9 bases, with 14 bases sitting between them. Germline CDR1 reads MNHEY; CDR2 reads SVGAGI. CDR3 DNA sequence: TGTGCCAGCAGTTACTCCTCAGGGGTATGGGCCCAGTACTTC. Residues: CASSYSSGVWAQYF.

This clonotype was found a few times. V and J are TRBV6-2 or TRBV6-3 and TRBJ2-1; D unresolved. This CDR3 has 14 amino acids. Trimming stripped 8 bases from V and 3 bases from J, with 14 bases between. In germline, CDR1 is MNHEY, CDR2 SVGEGT. The CDR3 nucleotides are TGTGCCAGCCTGGCCGCTGAGCACTACAATGAGCAGTTCTTC. Translating it yields CASLAAEHYNEQFF.

This clonotype was picked up a small number of times. The chain employs TRBV14 and TRBJ1-3; possibly TRBD1 for D (5 bases). V gave up 2 bases and J gave up 3 bases, with 14 bases separating them. Germline V gene lookup returns CDR1 SGHDN and CDR2 FVKESK. The CDR3 has 16 amino acids. The CDR3 nucleotides are TGTGCCAGCAGCCAACTTCAGGGCCAACTTGGAAACACCATATATTTT. Translating it yields CASSQLQGQLGNTIYF. Filled out from reference TRBV14 and TRBJ1-3, the complete variable domain reads EAGVTQFPSHSVIEKGQTVTLRCDPISGHDNLYWYRRVMGKEIKFLLHFVKESKQDESGMPNNRFLAERTGGTYSTLKVQPAELEDSGVYFCASSQLQGQLGNTIYFGEGSWLTVV.

The sample holds a few counts of this clonotype. The chain carries TRBV7-3 and TRBJ2-3; a weak D match, TRBD2 (5 bases). V shed 5 bases and J shed 12 bases, with 15 bases lying between them. Per germline, CDR1 SGHTA and CDR2 FQGTGA. The CDR3 runs 12 residues. CDR3 in amino acids: CASSGGESPQYF. The CDR3 bases are TGTGCCAGCAGCGGAGGAGAGTCCCCCCAGTATTTT.

Only a few counts were recorded for this clonotype. V gene TRBV6-5 combines with J gene TRBJ2-7; TRBD2 matches at 7 bases. CDR1 is MNHEY and CDR2 is SVGAGI in the germline V gene. V dropped 8 bases and J dropped 5; count of bases not matched to a gene: 9. The CDR3 is 13 residues long. The CDR3 nucleotides read TGTGCCAGCGGTCCTAGCGGATCCCACGAGCAGTACTTC. Protein sequence: CASGPSGSHEQYF.